This is a list of T cell receptor beta chains from one sample in a study of cytomegalovirus exposure and HLA in healthy donors. Libraries were prepared by immunoSEQ multiplex PCR; TCRdb keeps only in-frame clonotypes and omits some of them. This sample has just over 150,000 clones, with roughly three quarters found just once. The sequenced material came from PBMCs. These receptors were obtained from a man aged 35-49 years in good health and CMV-seropositive. Both conserved end residues are part of each CDR3. D genes are given only for firm matches. Some rows mark clone size as missing; the rest say once, few, many or name a class of expanded clone.

D	size	V	J	CDR3	DNA
TRBD1	NA	TRBV27	TRBJ1-3	CASSPTGLTGNTIYF	TGTGCCAGCAGTCCGACAGGGCTAACTGGAAACACCATATATTTT
TRBD1	NA	TRBV7-3	TRBJ1-3	CASSFRQGAGNTIYF	TGTGCCAGCAGCTTTCGGCAGGGGGCTGGAAACACCATATATTTT
NA	few	TRBV4-2	TRBJ1-2	CASSQDGVGGSRGYTF	TGTGCCAGCAGCCAAGATGGGGTCGGGGGAAGTCGTGGCTACACCTTC
NA	NA	TRBV23-1	TRBJ1-2	CASSQPSLGGYGYTF	TGCGCCAGCAGTCAACCGAGCCTCGGTGGCTATGGCTACACCTTC
TRBD1	NA	TRBV7-3	TRBJ1-1	CASSPGTGANTEAFF	TGTGCCAGCAGCCCCGGGACAGGGGCGAACACTGAAGCTTTCTTT
NA	NA	TRBV5-1	TRBJ1-4	CASISGTGPPTNEKLFF	TGCGCCAGCATCTCCGGGACTGGCCCCCCAACTAATGAAAAACTGTTTTTT
NA	NA	TRBV9	TRBJ2-7	CASSVVGVPPGEQYF	TGTGCCAGCAGCGTAGTCGGGGTGCCTCCTGGGGAGCAGTACTTC
NA	NA	TRBV19	TRBJ2-7	CASSTYTGVHEQYF	TGTGCCAGTAGTACCTACACAGGTGTCCACGAGCAGTACTTC
NA	NA	TRBV7-2	TRBJ2-7	CASSSAGFGEQYF	TGTGCCAGCAGCTCGGCAGGGTTCGGTGAGCAGTACTTC
TRBD2	NA	TRBV15	TRBJ2-3	CATSRATGLAGHTQYF	TGTGCCACCAGCAGAGCAACGGGACTAGCGGGCCATACGCAGTATTTT
NA	few	TRBV2	TRBJ1-1	CASSEWRGEAFF	TGTGCCAGCAGTGAGTGGCGGGGCGAAGCTTTCTTT
NA	NA	TRBV7-9	TRBJ2-4	CASSSYRDRENIQYF	TGTGCCAGCAGCTCCTACAGGGATCGGGAAAACATTCAGTACTTC
NA	NA	TRBV5-1	TRBJ2-5	CASSLAREETQYF	TGCGCCAGCAGCTTGGCCCGGGAAGAGACCCAGTACTTC
TRBD1	once	TRBV2	TRBJ1-1	CASTRQGAGTTEAFF	TGTGCCAGCACCAGACAGGGGGCCGGGACAACTGAAGCTTTCTTT
TRBD2	NA	TRBV2	TRBJ2-7	CASREAGGPREQYF	TGTGCCAGCAGAGAAGCGGGGGGGCCTAGGGAGCAGTACTTC
NA	once	TRBV19	TRBJ1-2	CASSINGNGGYTF	TGTGCCAGTAGTATTAATGGAAACGGGGGCTACACCTTC
NA	NA	TRBV9	TRBJ2-7	CASGPTVSNYEQYF	TGTGCCAGCGGCCCGACAGTGTCAAACTACGAGCAGTACTTC
TRBD1	few	TRBV5-1	TRBJ1-6	CASSLGIGTGRTISPLHF	TGCGCCAGCAGCTTGGGAATTGGGACAGGACGGACGATCTCACCCCTCCACTTT
TRBD1	NA	TRBV19	TRBJ1-1	CASSISTPGRGDTEAFF	TGTGCCAGTAGTATCTCCACCCCGGGCAGGGGGGACACTGAAGCTTTCTTT
TRBD1	few	TRBV6-5	TRBJ2-7	CASSLTGINTYEQYF	TGTGCCAGCAGTTTGACAGGGATAAACACCTACGAGCAGTACTTC
NA	NA	TRBV19	TRBJ1-5	CASTGLGARSAPHF	TGTGCCAGTACGGGGCTGGGGGCCCGATCAGCCCCGCATTTT
NA	NA	TRBV7-9	TRBJ1-6	CASSRDTQGSLHF	TGTGCCAGCAGCCGGGACACCCAGGGGTCCCTCCACTTT
NA	once	TRBV7-9	TRBJ1-6	CASSLLPGDSPLHF	TGTGCCAGCAGCTTGCTTCCGGGTGATTCACCCCTCCACTTT
NA	NA	TRBV4-3	TRBJ2-7	CASSLRGASYEQYF	TGCGCCAGCAGCCTCCGGGGGGCCTCCTACGAGCAGTACTTC
TRBD1	NA	TRBV11-2	TRBJ1-4	CASSLGQGKLFF	TGTGCCAGCAGCTTAGGACAGGGAAAACTGTTTTTT
TRBD1	few	TRBV9	TRBJ1-1	CASSQGQWTEAFF	TGTGCCAGCAGCCAGGGACAGTGGACTGAAGCTTTCTTT
TRBD1	NA	TRBV7-8	TRBJ2-7	CASSFQTGMINNEQYF	TGTGCCAGCAGCTTCCAGACAGGGATGATAAATAACGAGCAGTACTTC
NA	NA	TRBV19	TRBJ1-5	CASRLFNQPQHF	TGTGCCAGCAGACTGTTTAATCAGCCCCAGCATTTT
NA	few	TRBV5-1	TRBJ1-2	CASSLSPGGAYGYTF	TGCGCCAGCAGCTTGTCGCCAGGTGGTGCCTATGGCTACACCTTC
NA	NA	TRBV7-6	TRBJ2-5	CASSLGAYQETQYF	TGTGCCAGCAGCTTAGGGGCGTACCAAGAGACCCAGTACTTC
NA	NA	TRBV7-8	TRBJ1-1	CASSIGWANTEAFF	TGTGCCAGCAGCATAGGGTGGGCGAACACTGAAGCTTTCTTT
NA	NA	TRBV18	TRBJ1-2	CASSPGANYGYTF	TGTGCCAGCTCACCAGGGGCGAACTATGGCTACACCTTC
TRBD2	NA	TRBV19	TRBJ2-5	CASSIVAGETQYF	TGTGCCAGTAGTATAGTAGCGGGGGAGACCCAGTACTTC
TRBD1	NA	TRBV7-8	TRBJ1-5	CASSARQGVGNQPQHF	TGTGCCAGCAGCGCACGACAGGGGGTCGGCAATCAGCCCCAGCATTTT
NA	few	TRBV9	TRBJ1-4	CASSADLTGELFF	TGTGCCAGCAGCGCCGACTTGACCGGGGAACTGTTTTTT
TRBD1	NA	TRBV7-2	TRBJ2-7	CASSALGQGVPYEQYF	TGTGCCAGCAGCGCCCTAGGACAGGGTGTACCCTACGAGCAGTACTTC
TRBD1	NA	TRBV19	TRBJ2-5	CASTPPGTGQETQYF	TGTGCCAGTACCCCACCCGGGACAGGGCAAGAGACCCAGTACTTC
TRBD1	once	TRBV5-4	TRBJ1-6	CASSLTGQGDSPLHF	TGTGCCAGCAGCTTGACCGGACAGGGTGATTCACCCCTCCACTTT
TRBD1	NA	TRBV29-1	TRBJ2-7	CSVEGRGYEQYF	TGCAGCGTTGAAGGCAGGGGGTACGAGCAGTACTTC
NA	NA	TRBV6-1	TRBJ1-1	CASSEQVLGVLTFF	TGTGCCAGCAGTGAACAGGTTTTGGGAGTTCTGACTTTCTTT
TRBD2	NA	TRBV6-1	TRBJ2-5	CASTGGGQETQYF	TGTGCCAGCACGGGGGGGGGCCAAGAGACCCAGTACTTC
NA	few	TRBV4-1	TRBJ2-7	CASSHAKSYEQYF	TGCGCCAGCAGCCACGCCAAGAGCTACGAGCAGTACTTC
NA	NA	TRBV4-3	TRBJ2-3	CASSQDWWGTSTDTQYF	TGCGCCAGCAGCCAAGATTGGTGGGGGACTAGCACAGATACGCAGTATTTT
NA	few	TRBV4-2	TRBJ2-1	CASSQQLATLGDNEQFF	TGTGCCAGCAGCCAACAACTAGCCACCCTAGGGGACAATGAGCAGTTCTTC
NA	few	TRBV19	TRBJ1-2	CASTPWHGSRMPNYGYTF	TGTGCCAGTACCCCTTGGCATGGCAGCAGGATGCCCAACTATGGCTACACCTTC
NA	NA	TRBV27	TRBJ1-4	CASSLRGTNEKLFF	TGTGCCAGCAGTTTACGGGGGACTAATGAAAAACTGTTTTTT
NA	many	TRBV4-1	TRBJ1-5	CASSQNQGGNQPQHF	TGCGCCAGCAGCCAAAACCAGGGTGGCAATCAGCCCCAGCATTTT
NA	NA	TRBV9	TRBJ2-2	CASSERPSGELFF	TGTGCCAGCAGCGAGAGGCCTTCCGGGGAGCTGTTTTTT
TRBD2	once	TRBV7-3	TRBJ2-5	CASSLTGGVFETQYF	TGTGCCAGCAGCTTAACGGGGGGGGTGTTTGAGACCCAGTACTTC
NA	NA	TRBV30	TRBJ1-1	CAWRQGAEAFF	TGTGCCTGGAGGCAGGGCGCTGAAGCTTTCTTT
NA	NA	TRBV7-9	TRBJ2-7	CASSDYGGQSSYEQYF	TGTGCCAGCAGCGACTACGGGGGGCAGAGCTCCTACGAGCAGTACTTC
NA	NA	TRBV25-1	TRBJ1-6	CASSEGVVPNSPLHF	TGTGCCAGCAGTGAGGGAGTAGTCCCGAATTCACCCCTCCACTTT
NA	NA	TRBV21-1	TRBJ2-7	CASSRGALEYEQYF	TGTGCCAGCAGCCGTGGGGCACTTGAGTACGAGCAGTACTTC
NA	once	TRBV6-4	TRBJ2-3	CASSTSLGTDTQYF	TGTGCCAGCAGCACTAGCTTGGGCACAGATACGCAGTATTTT
TRBD2	few	TRBV10-2	TRBJ2-1	CASRTSGGASNEQFF	TGCGCCAGCAGGACAAGCGGGGGGGCCAGCAATGAGCAGTTCTTC
NA	NA	TRBV5-6	TRBJ2-4	CASSLAGNIQYF	TGTGCCAGCAGCTTGGCCGGAAACATTCAGTACTTC